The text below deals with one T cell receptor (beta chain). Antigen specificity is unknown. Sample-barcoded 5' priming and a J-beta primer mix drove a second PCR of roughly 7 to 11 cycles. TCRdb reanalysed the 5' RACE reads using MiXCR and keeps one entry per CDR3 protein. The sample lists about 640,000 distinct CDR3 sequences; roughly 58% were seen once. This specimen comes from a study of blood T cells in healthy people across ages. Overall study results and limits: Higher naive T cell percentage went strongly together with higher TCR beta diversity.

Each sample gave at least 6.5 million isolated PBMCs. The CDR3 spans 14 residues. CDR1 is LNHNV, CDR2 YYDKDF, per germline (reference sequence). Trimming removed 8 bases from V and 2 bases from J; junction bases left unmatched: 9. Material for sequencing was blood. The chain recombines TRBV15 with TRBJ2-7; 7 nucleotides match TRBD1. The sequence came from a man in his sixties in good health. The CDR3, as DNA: TGTGCCACCTCACATGAACAGGGGCCCTACGAGCAGTACTTC. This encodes CATSHEQGPYEQYF.